Given below is one T cell receptor (beta chain) in context. Other DNA sequences of this sample code for an identical CDR3. CD45RO-negative, CCR7-selected cells formed the naive CD8 fraction, which excluded terminally differentiated effector memory CD45RA+ cells. The entry originates in a study of shared clonotypes between healthy human individuals. V lost 4 bases and J 3 bases, leaving 10 bases between the germline ends. Germline loops: CDR1 LNHDA, CDR2 SQIVND (reference sequence). The CDR3 loop spans 14 amino acids. Generated by immunoSEQ multiplex PCR, the TCRdb table keeps only in-frame clones and is missing some. The data show a few hundred thousand clones, with around 95% seen just once and 0.085% to 0.11% held by the top ten.

The genes are TRBV19 and TRBJ1-5; D possibly corresponds to TRBD1 (5 bases). Sequenced input: naive CD8+ T cells sorted from blood. The source is a woman in her thirties in good health. The CDR3 region is CASSTRDHNQPQHF. The CDR3, as DNA: TGTGCCAGTAGTACCCGGGACCACAATCAGCCCCAGCATTTT.